Shown below are 11 T cell receptor beta chains from a single sample sequenced in a study of T-cell reconstitution after alpha-beta-depleted transplantation in children (dated by TCRdb to 2016 to 2018). The sample's treatment or condition, from its label and the paper: allogeneic hematopoietic cell transplantation with graft depleted of TCRalphabeta T cells and CD19 B cells. Libraries came from PCR. Sequenced using an Illumina HiSeq 2500. TCR library preparation used molecular barcoding, with unique molecular identifiers applied to normalize quantification of the TCRbeta repertoire. TCRdb handled the public reads itself, with Q25 trimming in fastp and clone calling in MiXCR, and kept productive beta chains. Rows with one shared CDR3 protein collapse into an entry with the most common genes and DNA. In this sample the table shows about 980,000 distinct CDR3 sequences, around 30% of which occur a single time. Clones ranked in the top ten supply 28% of the sample.

Sequences were derived from PBMCs, mostly from graft donor cells, sampled 360 days after TCRalphabeta/CD19-depleted stem cell transplant. The receptor source for this set is a boy younger than two who had a stem cell transplant for SCID, so the T cells may come from the graft donor.

This clonotype was found many times. The V gene is TRBV29-1, the J gene TRBJ1-5, with D unresolved. The germline V gene encodes CDR1 SQVTM and CDR2 ANQGSEA. The CDR3 has 13 residues. Between the trimmed V and J ends, which lost 4 bases and 1 base, there was a span of 8 bases. The CDR3 sequence is CSVAHSSNQPQHF. The DNA of the CDR3 is TGCAGCGTTGCTCACAGCAGCAATCAGCCCCAGCATTTT.

This clonotype was seen repeatedly, ten times or more. The V and J genes are TRBV7-2 and TRBJ2-3; D possibly corresponds to TRBD1 (6 bases). The CDR3 spans 17 residues. Germline assignment: CDR1 SGHTA and CDR2 FQGNSA. Trimming shortened V by 3 bases and J by 3 bases, and 19 bases separated the two germline ends. In nucleotides, the CDR3 is TGTGCCAGCAGCTTTAACCCAACAGGGCCCTCTACAGATACGCAGTATTTT. Its protein product is CASSFNPTGPSTDTQYF.

V usage is TRBV5-1 and J usage is TRBJ2-7, with 7 nucleotides matching TRBD1. The germline CDR1 and CDR2 sequences are SGHRS and YFSETQ. This CDR3 has 14 amino acids. The J segment lost 6 bases and the V segment lost 0 bases, leaving 6 bases of the junction unmatched. The CDR3 here is CASSLGTGLVEQYF. The CDR3 DNA follows: TGCGCCAGCAGCTTGGGGACAGGCCTTGTCGAGCAGTACTTC.

In this sample, this clonotype turned up a few times. The chain combines TRBV4-2 with TRBJ2-7; D might be TRBD1 (5 bases). The CDR3 consists of 15 residues. Germline V lookup: CDR1 LGHNA, CDR2 YNFKEQ. V was shortened by 6 bases and J by 2 bases, with 17 bases between the two germline ends. CDR3 sequence: CASSQGQLRAYEQYF. The CDR3 DNA reads as TGTGCCAGCAGTCAGGGTCAACTCCGAGCCTACGAGCAGTACTTC.

This clonotype was seen more than once but under ten times. V usage is TRBV29-1 and J usage is TRBJ1-5; 9 bases fit TRBD1. After removal of 7 bases from V and 2 bases from J, the junction contained 0 bases not matched to a gene. The CDR3 covers 12 residues. Germline V CDR1 and CDR2: SQVTM, ANQGSEA. The CDR3 sequence: CSGTGGNQPQHF. The CDR3 bases are TGCAGCGGGACAGGGGGCAATCAGCCCCAGCATTTT.

The chain combines TRBV5-1 with TRBJ2-1; D perhaps matches TRBD1 (6 bases). Between the trimmed V and J ends, which lost 6 bases and 5 bases, there was a span of 24 bases. CDR3 length: 17 residues. Germline V gene sequence: CDR1 SGHRS, CDR2 YFSETQ. The CDR3 DNA follows: TGCGCCAGCAAGTATTCCCTCGTGGGGGCAGGGGACAATGAGCAGTTCTTC. It yields the protein CASKYSLVGAGDNEQFF.

This sequence joins TRBV6-5 and TRBJ2-7; D is unresolved. V was trimmed by 3 bases and J by 3 bases, leaving 18 bases between them. Germline V gives CDR1 MNHEY, CDR2 SVGAGI. The CDR3 runs to 16 residues. DNA of the CDR3: TGTGCCAGCAGTTATCCGGCAGCTCAACCCATCTACGAGCAGTACTTC. It codes for CASSYPAAQPIYEQYF.

The chain uses TRBV19 and TRBJ1-2, with TRBD1 as a possible D gene (5 bases). CDR1 and CDR2 (germline): LNHDA, SQIVND (reference sequence). Trimming took 3 bases from V and 4 from J, leaving 18 bases between them. The CDR3 has 16 amino acids. CDR3 protein: CASSMEFWGLGYGYTF. CDR3 bases: TGTGCCAGTAGTATGGAGTTCTGGGGCTTGGGCTATGGCTACACCTTC.

This clonotype was picked up a small number of times. J is TRBJ2-3 and V is TRBV7-9; possible D gene TRBD1, 6 bases. The V end lost 8 bases, the J end lost 5 bases, and 14 bases lay between the germline ends. This CDR3 comprises 13 residues. Germline values: CDR1 SEHNR, CDR2 FQNEAQ (reference sequence). The DNA for the CDR3 is TGTGCCAGCGGAATCACAGGGTTAGATACGCAGTATTTT. Amino acids: CASGITGLDTQYF. Supplemented by reference TRBV7-9 and TRBJ2-3, the full variable domain reads DTGVSQNPRHKITKRGQNVTFRCDPISEHNRLYWYRQTLGQGPEFLTYFQNEAQLEKSRLLSDRFSAERPKGSFSTLEIQRTEQGDSAMYLCASGITGLDTQYFGPGTRLTVL.

This clonotype appeared a few times. The chain couples TRBV12-3 or TRBV12-4 to TRBJ2-7; unclear D gene. This CDR3 is built from 13 residues. Trimming left V 0 bases short and J 6 bases short, with 9 bases between. The CDR3 bases are TGTGCCAGCAGTTTAGCTTTCATAAGCGAGCAGTACTTC. It encodes CASSLAFISEQYF.

This clonotype was counted between two and nine times. J is TRBJ1-1 and V is TRBV2; 9 bases match TRBD1. There are 17 residues in the CDR3. J lost 6 bases, V lost 6 bases, and 17 bases had no gene match. Germline CDR1 reads SNHLY; CDR2 reads FYNNEI. For the CDR3, the DNA is TGTGCCAGCAGCCCACAGGGGGCGCGGATCCCGAGCTCTGAAGCTTTCTTT. This gives the protein CASSPQGARIPSSEAFF.